This TCR beta chain was sequenced for a study of T cells expressing NK-cell markers. About the research overall: The study drew TCR beta repertoires from sorted CD3+CD56+NKG2C+, CD3+CD56+NKG2C- and CD3+CD56-NKG2C+ T cells.

About this clonotype itself: Its specificity is unknown.

CDR1 and CDR2 (germline): SNHLY, FYNNEI. The CDR3 is made up of 16 amino acids. Study-wide points: Questions lingered over whether expanded NKG2C+ T cell clones were HCMV-specific.

Template switching by 5'RACE with UMIs generated the TCR beta cDNA. With the 5' RACE reads reprocessed, TCRdb shows one record per CDR3 protein and no DNA. Recorded here are 300,000 to 450,000 distinct CDR3 sequences; the top ten clones represent 5.2%. The material sequenced was blood T cells: a sorted CD56 or NKG2C T cell subset, CD4+ or CD8+ T cells, or bulk PBMC T cells (not recorded which). This chain connects TRBV2 to TRBJ2-3. The receptor was isolated from a man aged 18 to 69 in good health. CDR3 loop: CASRDPTASSTDTQYF.